This T cell receptor (beta chain) was identified during a study of cytomegalovirus exposure and HLA in healthy donors. Study background: The 100 to 150 validation repertoires matched the 666 first-cohort repertoires in platform, a later analysis reported.

Per the germline V gene, CDR1 is LNHDA and CDR2 is SQIVND (reference sequence). Trimming took 5 bases from V and 8 from J; bases not matched to a gene: 7. This CDR3 spans 14 amino acids. Of note for this clone: Its antigen is not identified.

Study results and caveats: In vitro checks showed that a few CMV-associated chains really do target CMV antigens.

The repertoire was sequenced with immunoSEQ multiplex PCR; TCRdb's copy has only in-frame clones and lacks some. The sample consists of 120,000 or so clones, around 90% of them appearing once. The rearrangement links TRBV19 to TRBJ1-2, with TRBD1 identical over 11 bases. The sequenced sample was PBMCs. The sequence was obtained from a young woman in good health and CMV-seronegative. The CDR3 DNA reads TGTGCCAGTAGTGCCGCCGGGACAGGGGGAGGCTACACCTTC. It specifies CASSAAGTGGGYTF.